The present T cell receptor (beta chain) was sequenced within a study of blood T cell repertoires in COVID-19 (dated by TCRdb to about 2020). For context, the study as a whole: The collaborator samples originated in the United States, Italy and Spain and spanned the acute and convalescent phases of COVID-19. The sample metadata nearly always contained a de-identified subject ID, COVID-19 status, age in years and sex. The samples were drawn from the first 160 participants of the ongoing ImmuneRACE study and from more than 1,000 subjects provided by 6 global collaborators. Deeply sampled blood TCRbeta repertoires from subjects exposed to, actively infected with, or recovered from COVID-19 were included in the dataset. HLA class I and class II types, where available, came from metadata supplied by the sample provider rather than from assay-based typing. A freely available public database, intended as a resource for researchers studying the immune response to SARS-CoV-2, is where the repertoires were released. The material from the prospective study consisted of cDNA or gDNA derived from T cells, B-cell-depleted T cells, or PBMCs. Summary of the overall study and its limitations: Clinical and demographic metadata were provided uncurated, with the amount varying by source and participant.

Trimming at the junction amounts to 3 bases on V and 5 bases on J, and the germline ends lie 14 bases apart. Measured from the cysteine to the phenylalanine, the CDR3 is 13 residues long. The entry retains the CDR3 DNA only, 39 bases that are in frame from base 1. Taken from the germline V gene (reference sequence), the CDR1 and CDR2 loops are DFQATT and SNEGSKA. TCRbeta CDR3 regions were amplified from genomic DNA using the immunoSEQ Assay, a bias-controlled multiplex PCR. The original pipeline was this. The number of nucleated cells in each sample was estimated by amplification of reference gene primers within the assay. Sequence reads were collapsed and filtered to measure the absolute abundance of every unique TCRbeta CDR3 rearrangement. Productive Simpson clonality was computed per sample as the square root of Simpson's diversity index over productive rearrangements. Entries here come from immuneACCESS through TCRdb and include only in-frame sequences with V and J called. Some clones fail to appear in such tables; in the studies checked, an unresolved V gene covers under half of the shortfall, and the cause of the remainder is unknown. V and J calls and clone size follow that table, whereas D and trimming were derived from the DNA. This sample holds approximately 240,000 clones; around 90% were observed only once. 1.9% of the sample rests with the top ten.

About this clone: Its target antigen remains unknown. Base quality data are lacking; no much larger clone is found one base away.

Participants in the prospective study were enrolled through a virtual design, were aged roughly 18 to 95 years, and lived in fewer than 30 United States geographic areas. To assign participants to cohorts, the prospective study relied on clinical history that participants themselves reported in a screening survey and a study questionnaire. Recovered participants in ImmuneRACE Cohort 3 were defined as having two consecutive negative NP/OP PCR tests, clearance from a healthcare professional, or resolution of symptoms. In the prospective study, whole blood, serum and a nasopharyngeal or oropharyngeal swab were collected from each participant by mobile phlebotomists. Additional blood draws and questionnaires over an approximately two-month period could optionally be provided by prospective study participants. Before DNA extraction, blood samples from the prospective study were shipped at room temperature or frozen.

The receptor comes from a woman aged 18-29 years who had recovered from COVID-19. The specimen sequenced was PBMCs or T cells enriched from blood (not recorded which). The rearranged chain carries TRBV20-1 and TRBJ2-7; perhaps TRBD1 is the D gene, with 6 bases matching. The nucleotide sequence is TGCAGTGCTAGTCAGACAGGATTGGACGAGCAGTACTTC. Translated, this is CSASQTGLDEQYF.